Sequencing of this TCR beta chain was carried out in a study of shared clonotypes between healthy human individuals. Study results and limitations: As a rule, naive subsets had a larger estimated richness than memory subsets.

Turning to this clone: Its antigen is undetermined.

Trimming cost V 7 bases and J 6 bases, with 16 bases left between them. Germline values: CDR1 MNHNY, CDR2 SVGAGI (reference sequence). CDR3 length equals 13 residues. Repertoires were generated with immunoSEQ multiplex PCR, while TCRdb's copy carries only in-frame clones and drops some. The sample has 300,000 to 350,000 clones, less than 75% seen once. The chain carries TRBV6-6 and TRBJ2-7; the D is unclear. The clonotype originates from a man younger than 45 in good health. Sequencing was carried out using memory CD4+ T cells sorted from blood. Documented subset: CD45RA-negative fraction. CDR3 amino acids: CASKYSPQVEQYF. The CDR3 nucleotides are TGTGCCAGCAAGTATAGCCCCCAAGTCGAGCAGTACTTC.